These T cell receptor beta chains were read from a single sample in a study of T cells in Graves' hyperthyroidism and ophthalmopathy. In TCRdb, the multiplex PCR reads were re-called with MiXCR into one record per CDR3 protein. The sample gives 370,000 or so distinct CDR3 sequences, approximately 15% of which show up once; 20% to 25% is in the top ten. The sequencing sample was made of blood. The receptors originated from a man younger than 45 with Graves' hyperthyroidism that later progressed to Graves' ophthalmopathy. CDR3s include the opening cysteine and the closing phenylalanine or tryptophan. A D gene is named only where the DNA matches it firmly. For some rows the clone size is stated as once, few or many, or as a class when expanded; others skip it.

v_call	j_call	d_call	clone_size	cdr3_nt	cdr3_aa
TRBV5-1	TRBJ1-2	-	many	TGCGCCAGCAGCTTGTCCAAGGACTATGGCTACACCTTC	CASSLSKDYGYTF
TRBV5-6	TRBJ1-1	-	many	TGTGCCAGCAGCCCCGGACCTGTGATGACTGAAGCTTTCTTT	CASSPGPVMTEAFF
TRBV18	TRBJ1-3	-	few	TGTGCCAGCTCATCTGGACAGTACTCTGGAAACACCATATATTTT	CASSSGQYSGNTIYF
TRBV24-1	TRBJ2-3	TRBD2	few	TGTGCCACCAGTGATGTCGGACTAGCGGTCCGCCCAGATACGCAGTATTTT	CATSDVGLAVRPDTQYF
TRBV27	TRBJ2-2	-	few	TGTGCCAGCAGTTTATTAGTGCGGGCAGGGGTCTACACCGGGGAGCTGTTTTTT	CASSLLVRAGVYTGELFF
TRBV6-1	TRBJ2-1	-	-	TGTGCCAGCAGTGAAAATCAACTGGGGCAGTTCTTC	CASSENQLGQFF
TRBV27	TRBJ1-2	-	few	TGTGCCAGCAGTTTATCACAGGCTCCTAACTATGGCTACACCTTC	CASSLSQAPNYGYTF
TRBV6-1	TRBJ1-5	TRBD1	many	TGTGCCAGCAGGCCTACAGGGGATCAGCCCCAGCATTTT	CASRPTGDQPQHF
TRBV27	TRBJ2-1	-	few	TGTGCCAGCAGATTGTCTGGGTCTATGCTTGGGAATGAGCAGTTCTTC	CASRLSGSMLGNEQFF
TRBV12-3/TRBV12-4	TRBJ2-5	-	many	TGTGCCAGCAGTTTATCCGGGGGAGAAGAGACCCAGTACTTC	CASSLSGGEETQYF
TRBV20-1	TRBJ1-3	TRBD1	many	TGCAGTGCTGACGGGGGACAGCTTGGAAACACCATATATTTT	CSADGGQLGNTIYF
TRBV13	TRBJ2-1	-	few	TGTGCCAGCAGCGACCGTTGGACCCGTCAACGTAATGAGCAGTTCTTC	CASSDRWTRQRNEQFF
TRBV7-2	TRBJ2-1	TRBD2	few	TGTGCCAGCAGCTTAATAAGCGGGGGCCTCTACAATGAGCAGTTCTTC	CASSLISGGLYNEQFF
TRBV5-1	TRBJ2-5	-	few	TGCGCCAGCAGCTACGGACAGCATCAAGAGACCCAGTACTTC	CASSYGQHQETQYF
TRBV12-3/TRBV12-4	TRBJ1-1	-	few	TGTGCCAGCAGTTTAATGTTAGGAGTGAACACTGAAGCTTTCTTT	CASSLMLGVNTEAFF
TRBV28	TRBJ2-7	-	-	TGTGCCAGCAGTTTAGGTCACCTGGACTACGAGCAGTACTTC	CASSLGHLDYEQYF
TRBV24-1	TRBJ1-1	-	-	TGTGCCACCAGTGATTACGGGGTGCAAGCTTTCTTT	CATSDYGVQAFF
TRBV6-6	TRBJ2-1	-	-	TGTGCCAGCAGTTACATCCAGGGAGGTAATGAGCAGTTCTTC	CASSYIQGGNEQFF
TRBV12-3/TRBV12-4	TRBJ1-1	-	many	TGTGCCAGCAGTAGACCCCCGAACACTGAAGCTTTCTTT	CASSRPPNTEAFF
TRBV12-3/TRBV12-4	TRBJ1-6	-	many	TGTGCCAGCGGCCCACCCCTCCACTTT	CASGPPLHF
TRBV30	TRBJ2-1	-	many	TGTGCCTGGAGTTTCAGGGTATTGGATGAGCAGTTCTTC	CAWSFRVLDEQFF
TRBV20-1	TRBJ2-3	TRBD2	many	TGCAGTGTTCCCCTAGCGGGGGGGCCCACAGATACGCAGTATTTT	CSVPLAGGPTDTQYF
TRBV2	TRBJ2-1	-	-	TGTGCCAGCAGACTGTTGGACCGGGGGCGGAATGAGCAGTTCTTC	CASRLLDRGRNEQFF
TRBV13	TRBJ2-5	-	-	TGTGCCAGCAGCTTACGGAAGGGGGGAGAGACCCAGTACTTC	CASSLRKGGETQYF
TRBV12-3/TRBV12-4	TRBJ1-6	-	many	TGTGCCAGCAGTTTTAGGCCCTGGGGGGGTGTCCAGGGAAATTCACCCCTCCACTTT	CASSFRPWGGVQGNSPLHF
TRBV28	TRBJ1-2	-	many	TGTGCCAGCAGTTTATCAACCAGGCAACTCTATGGCTACACCTTC	CASSLSTRQLYGYTF
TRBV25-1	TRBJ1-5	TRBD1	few	TGTGCCAGCAGTGAAAGGGGACAGGGCAATCAGCCCCAGCATTTT	CASSERGQGNQPQHF
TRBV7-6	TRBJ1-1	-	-	TGTGCCAGCAGCACTCGAGGAGGGGCCAACACTGAAGCTTTCTTT	CASSTRGGANTEAFF